The 9 T cell receptor beta chains in this list originate from one sample, sequenced in a study of shared clonotypes between healthy human individuals. Only in-frame clones appear in the TCRdb table, and some are missing; sequencing was by immunoSEQ multiplex PCR. The table has roughly 2,500,000 clones, over 85% seen once. The source material was naive CD4+ T cells from PBMCs. The subset here: CD45RA+ positively selected. These receptors were taken from a man in his late teens or twenties in good health. Some clones in this sample may be carry-over from other donors' samples.

This clone is a singleton in its sample. This rearrangement joins TRBV6-1 to TRBJ1-5, with D unclear. V lost 8 bases to trimming and J lost 4 bases, with 12 bases between them. Germline lookup yields CDR1 MNHNS and CDR2 SASEGT. The CDR3 sequence is 13 residues long. CDR3 DNA sequence: TGTGCCAGCCGGGCCGTTACAAATCAGCCCCAGCATTTT. Translation gives CASRAVTNQPQHF.

This clone was seen a single time. The chain links TRBV7-3 to TRBJ1-2; 7 bases are a match to TRBD1. The V and J ends lost 4 bases and 3 bases, in that order; junction bases with no gene match: 5. Germline CDR1 is SGHTA and CDR2 is FQGTGA. The CDR3 loop spans 14 amino acids. Here the CDR3 reads CASSSQGTYYGYTF. The CDR3 coding sequence is TGTGCCAGCAGCTCACAGGGGACTTACTATGGCTACACCTTC.

The gene calls are TRBV12-5 and TRBJ2-1, with 10 bases matching TRBD2. The CDR3 covers 13 residues. The V gene end was trimmed by 3 bases and the J gene end by 10 bases; junction bases not matched to a gene: 3. CDR1 is LGHNT, CDR2 FRNRAP, per germline. CDR3 amino acids: CASGFGLAVEQFF. The CDR3 DNA sequence: TGTGCTAGTGGTTTCGGACTAGCGGTCGAGCAGTTCTTC.

The table lists this clone with a count of one. The genes are TRBV9 and TRBJ2-3; D possibly uses TRBD1 or TRBD2 (7 bases each). This CDR3 is 18 amino acids long. V was shortened by 2 bases and J by 3 bases, with 22 bases between the two germline ends. From germline, CDR1 is SGDLS and CDR2 YYNGEE. CDR3: CASSVTLSAGGGTDTQYF. CDR3 in DNA: TGTGCCAGCAGCGTGACCCTCAGCGCAGGGGGGGGAACAGATACGCAGTATTTT.

This chain links TRBV6-1 with TRBJ2-1, with TRBD1 matching 8 bases. Looked up from germline, CDR1 is MNHNS and CDR2 is SASEGT. This CDR3 spans 15 amino acids. With 7 bases clipped from V and 5 bases from J, the junction kept 10 bases outside the gene matches. The DNA of the CDR3 is TGTGCCAGCAAGCTCAGGGGGCGCGCTGACAATGAGCAGTTCTTC. Translated, it gives CASKLRGRADNEQFF.

J is TRBJ2-1 and V is TRBV19; 7 bases map to TRBD1. The CDR3 consists of 15 residues. V lost 7 bases, J lost 0 bases, and 6 bases stayed unmatched. Germline loops: CDR1 LNHDA, CDR2 SQIVND (reference sequence). The CDR3 DNA is TGTGCCAGTACCGGACAGGAAAGCTCCTACAATGAGCAGTTCTTC. Its protein is CASTGQESSYNEQFF.

This clone has more than one count but fewer than ten. This CDR3 is also generated by other DNA sequences in the sample. V usage is TRBV4-2 and J usage is TRBJ2-7; D is tentatively TRBD1 or TRBD2 (6 bases each). The CDR3 is made up of 16 amino acids. Per germline, CDR1 LGHNA and CDR2 YNFKEQ. Trimming left V 4 bases short and J 6 bases short, with 22 bases between. The CDR3 region has the DNA TGTGCCAGCAGCCGGTCCGATGGCAGGGGAGGAGGCGAGCAGTACTTC. Its translation is CASSRSDGRGGGEQYF.

The chain couples TRBV5-6 to TRBJ2-5; D is ambiguous. Trimming shortened V by 0 bases and J by 5 bases, and 8 bases separated the two germline ends. Germline lookup yields CDR1 SGHDT and CDR2 YYEEEE. The CDR3 contains 13 residues. CDR3 region: CASSLEIAETQYF. The CDR3, as DNA: TGTGCCAGCAGCTTGGAGATTGCGGAGACCCAGTACTTC. Full variable domain (outside the CDR3, taken from reference TRBV5-6 and TRBJ2-5): DAGVTQSPTHLIKTRGQQVTLRCSPKSGHDTVSWYQQALGQGPQFIFQYYEEEERQRGNFPDRFSGHQFPNYSSELNVNALLLGDSALYLCASSLEIAETQYFGPGTRLLVL.

V is TRBV5-1 and J is TRBJ2-1, with a tentative D call TRBD2 (5 bases). Deletions cut 4 bases from V and 4 bases from J, with 15 bases between. CDR1 and CDR2 from the germline V gene are SGHRS and YFSETQ. This CDR3 is 15 amino acids long. The CDR3 DNA is TGCGCCAGCAGCCCCCGTGCGGCGGGTTACAATGAGCAGTTCTTC. Encoded protein: CASSPRAAGYNEQFF.